This entry concerns a single T cell receptor (beta chain). The clone's antigen remains unknown. No quality values exist for individual bases; no much larger clone is one base distant. The immunoSEQ Assay, a bias-controlled multiplex PCR, was used to amplify TCRbeta CDR3 regions from genomic DNA. The original methods were these. Nucleated cell counts per sample were estimated from amplification of reference gene primers within the assay. To quantify the absolute abundance of each unique TCRbeta CDR3 rearrangement, sequence reads were collapsed and filtered. For each sample, productive Simpson clonality was calculated by taking the square root of Simpson's diversity index across productive rearrangements. This immuneACCESS table, as held by TCRdb, lists in-frame sequences with V and J called but not all clones. Of the missing ones, under half trace to an unresolved V gene in checked studies; the others have no known cause. From that table come the V and J calls and clone size; the DNA was used to work out D and trimming. The sample yields tens of thousands of clones; more than 75% were counted once. Around 23% of the sample rests with the top ten.

This sample was taken from a study of blood T cell repertoires in COVID-19 (dated by TCRdb to between 2020 and 2021). Context from the whole study: Collaborator samples came from the United States, Italy and Spain and covered acute and convalescent phases of COVID-19. The material from the prospective study consisted of cDNA or gDNA derived from T cells, B-cell-depleted T cells, or PBMCs. Deeply sampled blood TCRbeta repertoires from subjects exposed to, actively infected with, or recovered from COVID-19 were included in the dataset. A freely available public database, intended as a resource for researchers studying the immune response to SARS-CoV-2, is where the repertoires were released. The samples were drawn from two sources: the first 160 participants of the ongoing ImmuneRACE study, and over 1,000 subjects contributed by 6 global collaborators. A de-identified subject ID, COVID-19 status, age in years and sex were almost always included in the sample metadata. Where available, HLA class I and class II types were taken from metadata supplied by the sample provider and were not determined by assay-based typing.

Collaborating institutions collected whole blood in K2EDTA tubes following their own protocols. For TCRbeta analysis, collaborators shipped samples as frozen whole blood, isolated PBMCs, or DNA extracted from either of those sample types. Summary of the overall study and its limitations: How much clinical and demographic metadata was included differed by source and by participant, and the metadata was provided uncurated.

Inclusive of the bounding cysteine and phenylalanine, the CDR3 is 13 residues long. The read is trimmed to its CDR3 DNA, 39 bases read in frame from base 1. The germline V gene (reference sequence) yields GTSNPN for CDR1 and SVGIG for CDR2. Cut back by 1 base and 7 bases, the V and J ends lie 11 bases apart. The material sequenced was peripheral blood. The chain was built from TRBV30 and TRBJ1-5; perhaps TRBD1 is the D gene, with 5 bases matching. The origin of this receptor is a woman aged 80 or over with acute or convalescent COVID-19. The CDR3 loop reads CAWSAAGWQPQHF. In nucleotides, the sequence is TGTGCCTGGAGTGCTGCAGGGTGGCAGCCCCAGCATTTT.